This paragraph covers one T cell receptor beta chain sequence. What it binds is not known. The data were taken from a study of PD-1 blockade in classical Hodgkin lymphoma. Study-level findings and limits: CD4+ TCR diversity climbed significantly by C4D1, unlike CD8+ TCR diversity. Underlying causes for the observed repertoire differences were not defined, possibly disease activity or prior therapy.

The patients all showed relapse after autologous stem cell transplantation, while their brentuximab vedotin exposure varied. The CDR3 is 13 residues long. Germline V lookup: CDR1 LNHNV, CDR2 YYDKDF (reference sequence). With 6 bases removed from V and 8 bases from J, the gap between germline ends came to 11 bases. Here immunoSEQ multiplex PCR was the method, and the copy in TCRdb shows in-frame clones only, minus some. The sample has roughly 25,000 clones; roughly four fifths are singletons. The receptor comes from a human donor with classical Hodgkin lymphoma. Here the sequenced sample was peripheral blood mononuclear cells (PBMCs), taken before the second cycle of nivolumab. The chain has TRBV15 and TRBJ1-6; the D gene is possibly TRBD1 (5 bases). The CDR3 here is CATRRQRDSPLHF. The CDR3 nucleotides read TGTGCCACCAGACGACAGAGAGATTCACCCCTCCACTTT.